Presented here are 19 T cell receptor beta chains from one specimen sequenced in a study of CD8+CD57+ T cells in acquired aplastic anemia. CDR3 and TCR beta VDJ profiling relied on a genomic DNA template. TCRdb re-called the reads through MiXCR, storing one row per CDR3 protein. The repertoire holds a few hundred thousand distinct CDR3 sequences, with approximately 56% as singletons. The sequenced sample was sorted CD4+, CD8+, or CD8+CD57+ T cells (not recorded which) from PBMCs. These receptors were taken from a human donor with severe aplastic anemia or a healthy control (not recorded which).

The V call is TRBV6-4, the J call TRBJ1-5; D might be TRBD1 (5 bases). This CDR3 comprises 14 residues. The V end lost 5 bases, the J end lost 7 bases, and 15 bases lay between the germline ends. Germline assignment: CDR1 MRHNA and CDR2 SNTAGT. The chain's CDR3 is CASSPGGTNQPQHF. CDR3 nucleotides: TGTGCCAGCAGTCCCGGGGGGACGAACCAGCCCCAGCATTTT.

The CDR3 nucleotides are TGTGCCAGCAGAGCCCAGGGTGAGGGCTACACCTTC. This sequence encodes CASRAQGEGYTF. The rearrangement links TRBV7-2 to TRBJ1-2; D may be TRBD1 (5 bases). Per germline, CDR1 SGHTA and CDR2 FQGNSA. CDR3 size: 12 residues. V was clipped by 6 bases and J by 8 bases, with 13 bases between them.

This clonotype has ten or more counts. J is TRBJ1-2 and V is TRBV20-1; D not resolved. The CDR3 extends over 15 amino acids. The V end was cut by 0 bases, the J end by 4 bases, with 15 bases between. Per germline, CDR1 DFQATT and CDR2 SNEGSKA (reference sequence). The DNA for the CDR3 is TGCAGTGCTAGAGATTGGCGGAAAGACCCCTATGGCTACACCTTC. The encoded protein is CSARDWRKDPYGYTF.

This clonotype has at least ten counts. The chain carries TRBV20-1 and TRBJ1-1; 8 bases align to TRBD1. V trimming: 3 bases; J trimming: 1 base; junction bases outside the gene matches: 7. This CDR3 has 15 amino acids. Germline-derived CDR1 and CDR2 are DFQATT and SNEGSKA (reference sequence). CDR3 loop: CSARWQGAKNTEAFF. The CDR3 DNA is TGCAGTGCTAGGTGGCAGGGGGCAAAGAACACTGAAGCTTTCTTT.

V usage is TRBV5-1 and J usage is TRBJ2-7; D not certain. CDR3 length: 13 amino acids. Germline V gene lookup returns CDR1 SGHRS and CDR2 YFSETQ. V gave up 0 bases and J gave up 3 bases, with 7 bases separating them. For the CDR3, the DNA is TGCGCCAGCAGCTTGGTCGTGAGCTACGAGCAGTACTTC. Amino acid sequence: CASSLVVSYEQYF.

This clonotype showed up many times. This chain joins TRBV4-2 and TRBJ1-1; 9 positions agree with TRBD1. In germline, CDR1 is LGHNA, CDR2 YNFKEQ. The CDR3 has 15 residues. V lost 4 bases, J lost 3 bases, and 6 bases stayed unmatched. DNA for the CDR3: TGTGCCAGCAGCCGGTCGGGACAGGGAGACACTGAAGCTTTCTTT. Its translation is CASSRSGQGDTEAFF.

The CDR3 sequence: CASSPTRDRVTDTQYF. Here the CDR3 DNA reads TGTGCCAGCAGCCCAACCCGGGACAGGGTCACAGATACGCAGTATTTT. The chain joins TRBV7-3 to TRBJ2-3; 9 positions match TRBD1. CDR3 size: 16 residues. V lost 5 bases and J lost 2; bases outside the gene matches: 8. From germline, CDR1 is SGHTA and CDR2 FQGTGA.

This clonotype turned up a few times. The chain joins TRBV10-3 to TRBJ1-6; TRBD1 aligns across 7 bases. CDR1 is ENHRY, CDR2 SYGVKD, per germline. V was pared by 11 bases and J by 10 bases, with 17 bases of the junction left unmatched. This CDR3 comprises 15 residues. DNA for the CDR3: TGTGCCGCTCATGACGGGACAGATGTCGCGTCACCCCTCCACTTT. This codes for CAAHDGTDVASPLHF.

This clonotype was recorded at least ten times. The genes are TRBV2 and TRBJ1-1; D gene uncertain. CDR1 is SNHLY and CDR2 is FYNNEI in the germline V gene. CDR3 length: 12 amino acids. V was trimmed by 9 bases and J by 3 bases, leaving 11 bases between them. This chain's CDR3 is CASSPPDTEAFF. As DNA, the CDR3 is TGTGCCAGTAGTCCCCCGGACACTGAAGCTTTCTTT. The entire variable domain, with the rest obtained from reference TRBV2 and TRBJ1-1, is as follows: EPEVTQTPSHQVTQMGQEVILRCVPISNHLYFYWYRQILGQKVEFLVSFYNNEISEKSEIFDDQFSVERPDGSNFTLKIRSTKLEDSAMYFCASSPPDTEAFFGQGTRLTVV.

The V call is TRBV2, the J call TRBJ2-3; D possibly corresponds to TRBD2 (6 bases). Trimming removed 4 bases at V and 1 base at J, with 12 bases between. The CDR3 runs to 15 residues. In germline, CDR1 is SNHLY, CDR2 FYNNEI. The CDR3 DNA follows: TGTGCCAGCAGTGCGGGAGAAATGGGCACAGATACGCAGTATTTT. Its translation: CASSAGEMGTDTQYF.

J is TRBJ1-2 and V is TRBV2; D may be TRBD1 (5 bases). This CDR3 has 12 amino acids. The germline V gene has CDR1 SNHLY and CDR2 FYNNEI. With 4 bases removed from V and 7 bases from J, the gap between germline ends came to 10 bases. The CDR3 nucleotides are TGTGCCAGCAGTGCGCAGGGATTTGGCTACACCTTC. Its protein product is CASSAQGFGYTF.

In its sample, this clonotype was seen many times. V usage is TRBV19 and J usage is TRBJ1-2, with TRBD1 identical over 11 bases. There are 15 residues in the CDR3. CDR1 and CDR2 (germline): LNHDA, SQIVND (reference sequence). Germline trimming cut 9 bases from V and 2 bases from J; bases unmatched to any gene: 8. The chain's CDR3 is CASHGQGASNYGYTF. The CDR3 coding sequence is TGTGCCAGCCACGGACAGGGGGCTTCCAACTATGGCTACACCTTC.

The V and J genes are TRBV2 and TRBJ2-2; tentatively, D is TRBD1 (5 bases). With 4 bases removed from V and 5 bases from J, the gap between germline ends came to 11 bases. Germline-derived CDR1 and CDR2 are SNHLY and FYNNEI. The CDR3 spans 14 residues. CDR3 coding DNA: TGTGCCAGCAGTGTGACAGTATTTACCGGGGAGCTGTTTTTT. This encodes CASSVTVFTGELFF.

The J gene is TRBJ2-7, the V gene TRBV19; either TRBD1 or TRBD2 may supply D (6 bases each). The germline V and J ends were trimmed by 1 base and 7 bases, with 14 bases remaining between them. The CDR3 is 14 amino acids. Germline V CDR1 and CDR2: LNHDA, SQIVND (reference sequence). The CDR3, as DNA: TGTGCCAGTAGTATAGTGACGGGGGCAGATGAGCAGTACTTC. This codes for CASSIVTGADEQYF.

The CDR3 DNA is TGTGCCACCAGGGGTATTCCCTACACTGAAGCTTTCTTT. Amino acids: CATRGIPYTEAFF. The chain has TRBV24-1 and TRBJ1-1; D remains ambiguous. Germline values: CDR1 KGHDR, CDR2 SFDVKD. The ends were cut back, 7 bases at V and 3 bases at J, with 11 bases in the middle. There are 13 residues in the CDR3.

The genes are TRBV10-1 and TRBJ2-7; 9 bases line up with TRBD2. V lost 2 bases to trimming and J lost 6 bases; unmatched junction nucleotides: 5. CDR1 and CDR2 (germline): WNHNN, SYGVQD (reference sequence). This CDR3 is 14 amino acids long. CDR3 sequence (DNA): TGCGCCAGCAGTGAGGCGGGAGGGCCTTTCGAGCAGTACTTC. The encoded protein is CASSEAGGPFEQYF.

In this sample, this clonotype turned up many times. The CDR3 region is CASSTGSFGEKLFF. The DNA for the CDR3 is TGTGCCAGCAGTACAGGGTCTTTCGGCGAAAAACTGTTTTTT. The rearrangement uses TRBV28 and TRBJ1-4; D possibly corresponds to TRBD1 (6 bases). Germline V gives CDR1 MDHEN, CDR2 SYDVKM. The V end lost 5 bases, the J end lost 8 bases, and 15 bases lay between the germline ends. This CDR3 is built from 14 residues.

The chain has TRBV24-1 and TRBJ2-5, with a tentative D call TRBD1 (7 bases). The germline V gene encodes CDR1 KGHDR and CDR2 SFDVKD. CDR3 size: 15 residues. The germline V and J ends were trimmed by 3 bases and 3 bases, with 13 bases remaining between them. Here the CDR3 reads CATSDRTGGEETQYF. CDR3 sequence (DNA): TGTGCCACCAGTGATAGGACAGGAGGGGAAGAGACCCAGTACTTC.

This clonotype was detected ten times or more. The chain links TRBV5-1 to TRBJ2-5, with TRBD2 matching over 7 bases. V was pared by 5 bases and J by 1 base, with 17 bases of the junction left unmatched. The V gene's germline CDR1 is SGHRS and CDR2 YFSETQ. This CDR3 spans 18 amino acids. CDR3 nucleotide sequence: TGCGCCAGCAGTTTAGGGTCGGCGACTAGCCCATCCCAAGAGACCCAGTACTTC. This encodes CASSLGSATSPSQETQYF. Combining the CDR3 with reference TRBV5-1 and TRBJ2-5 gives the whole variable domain KAGVTQTPRYLIKTRGQQVTLSCSPISGHRSVSWYQQTPGQGLQFLFEYFSETQRNKGNFPGRFSGRQFSNSRSEMNVSTLELGDSALYLCASSLGSATSPSQETQYFGPGTRLLVL.